This T cell receptor beta chain was captured by sequencing in a study of shared clonotypes between healthy human individuals. The deep-level immunoSEQ assay was used. An even split of each subset's genomic DNA across several immunoSEQ plates was performed. Original processing methods: With immunoSEQ giving junction-only sequences and no quality scores, filtering differed. Libraries were prepared by immunoSEQ multiplex PCR; TCRdb keeps only in-frame clonotypes and omits some of them. The D gene and trimming were derived from the DNA, and the V and J assignments and clone size from that table. The sample gives 450,000 or so clones, 75% to 80% of which show up once; more than 10% is in the top ten. Everyone who donated was a Caucasian adult who lived in Nashville, Tennessee. The germline V gene has CDR1 MNHEY and CDR2 SMNVEV (reference sequence). The CDR3 extends over 14 amino acids.

The source material was PBMCs. This receptor was identified in a woman in her 40s in good health. Some clones in this sample may be carry-over from other donors' samples. The rearrangement joins TRBV27 to TRBJ2-7, with 8 positions matching TRBD2. The CDR3 nucleotides read TGTGCTACGGGGGGGCGGAACCTCCCCTACGAGCAGTACTTC. Its protein product is CATGGRNLPYEQYF.